This T cell receptor (beta chain) was retrieved from a study of T cells in Graves' hyperthyroidism and ophthalmopathy. The overall study: Peripheral blood was drawn at first diagnosis, prior to all treatment. Study outcomes and limitations: The model anticipated ophthalmopathy a median approximately 6.7 months pre-onset. By a 13 V-J model, ophthalmopathy was set apart from stable hyperthyroidism.

This clonotype was picked up many times. As yet, its antigen is unknown. Diagnoses were established using clinical symptoms, serum thyroxine and TRAb, thyroid ultrasound and orbital computed tomography. Regions amplified from RNA transcripts were the TCR beta CDR3 regions. A set of HTBI primers served as the primers for a first-round RT-PCR of the TCR CDR3. TCRdb independently ran MiXCR on the multiplex PCR reads; one entry per CDR3 protein. The repertoire holds about 420,000 distinct CDR3 sequences, with approximately 13% as singletons. CDR3 length equals 15 residues. The germline V and J ends were trimmed by 1 base and 2 bases, with 10 bases remaining between them. In germline, CDR1 is SGHVS, CDR2 FQNEAQ.

The chain carries TRBV7-8 and TRBJ2-3; D is unclear. This TCR derives from a young woman with Graves' hyperthyroidism. Sequencing was performed on blood. In nucleotides, the CDR3 is TGTGCCAGCAGCTTAGTGGCGCAAATCACAGATACGCAGTATTTT. Its translation: CASSLVAQITDTQYF.